Shown below are 3 T cell receptor beta chains from a single sample sequenced in a study of blood T cells in healthy people across ages. PCR was performed a second time for about 7 to 12 cycles using a sample-barcoded 5' primer and a J-beta primer mix. MiXCR, run by TCRdb on the 5' RACE reads, gives a single entry per CDR3 protein. The sample records 750,000 to 850,000 distinct CDR3 sequences, around 25% being singletons. The sample also formed part of further work on T cells of mothers and their children.

The sample was blood. The source is a boy aged 5-17 years in good health.

This chain uses TRBV28 with TRBJ2-7; weak D call: TRBD2 (5 bases). With 5 bases removed from V and 0 bases from J, the gap between germline ends came to 11 bases. The CDR3 totals 14 residues. CDR1 is MDHEN, CDR2 SYDVKM, per germline. CDR3 in amino acids: CASSHRGPSYEQYF. In DNA, the CDR3 is TGTGCCAGCAGTCATCGGGGTCCCTCCTACGAGCAGTACTTC.

The chain is built from TRBV7-2 and TRBJ1-6, with D possibly matching TRBD1 (5 bases). This CDR3 spans 17 amino acids. Trimming removed 1 base at V and 0 bases at J, with 10 bases between. The germline V gene has CDR1 SGHTA and CDR2 FQGNSA. The CDR3 DNA sequence: TGTGCCAGCAGCTTAGAAGGGGTCGGCTCCTATAATTCACCCCTCCACTTT. Encoded protein: CASSLEGVGSYNSPLHF. Based on the CDR3 plus reference TRBV7-2 and TRBJ1-6, the full variable domain is GAGVSQSPSNKVTEKGKDVELRCDPISGHTALYWYRQSLGQGLEFLIYFQGNSAPDKSGLPSDRFSAERTGGSVSTLTIQRTQQEDSAVYLCASSLEGVGSYNSPLHFGNGTRLTVT.

This chain uses TRBV28 with TRBJ2-7; D possibly matches TRBD1 or TRBD2 (5 bases each). The length of the CDR3 is 15 residues. Germline V gives CDR1 MDHEN, CDR2 SYDVKM. The V end lost 8 bases, the J end lost 2 bases, and 19 bases lay between the germline ends. The CDR3 DNA reads TGTGCCAGCCTTCCGACCTGGGACGTCACCTACGAGCAGTACTTC. It specifies CASLPTWDVTYEQYF.